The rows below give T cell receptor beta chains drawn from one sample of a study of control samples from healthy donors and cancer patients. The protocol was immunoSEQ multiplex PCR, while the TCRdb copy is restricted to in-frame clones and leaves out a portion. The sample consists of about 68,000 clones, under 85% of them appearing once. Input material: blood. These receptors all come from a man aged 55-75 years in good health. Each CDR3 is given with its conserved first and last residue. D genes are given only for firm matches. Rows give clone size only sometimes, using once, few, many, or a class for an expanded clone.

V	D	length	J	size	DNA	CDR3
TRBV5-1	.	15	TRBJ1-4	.	TGCGCCAGCAGCCCCTCAGGCTCAACTAATGAAAAACTGTTTTTT	CASSPSGSTNEKLFF
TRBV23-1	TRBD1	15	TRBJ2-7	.	TGCGCCAGCAGTCCAGGACAGGGGGCAGCCTACGAGCAGTACTTC	CASSPGQGAAYEQYF
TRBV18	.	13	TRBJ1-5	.	TGTGCCAGCTCACCAACGGTAACTCGGCCCCAGCATTTT	CASSPTVTRPQHF
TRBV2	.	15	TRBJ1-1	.	TGTGCCAGCAGTGAAGGTCGGCAGAGAAACACTGAAGCTTTCTTT	CASSEGRQRNTEAFF
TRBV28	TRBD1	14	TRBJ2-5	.	TGTGCCAGCAGTTTAATGGGACAGTCAGAGACCCAGTACTTC	CASSLMGQSETQYF
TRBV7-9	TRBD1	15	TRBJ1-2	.	TGTGCCAGCAGCTACTCGGACAGGGGAGGATCTGGCTACACCTTC	CASSYSDRGGSGYTF
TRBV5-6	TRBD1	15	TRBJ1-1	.	TGTGCCAGCAGCTTACAGGGGCGTCTGAACACTGAAGCTTTCTTT	CASSLQGRLNTEAFF
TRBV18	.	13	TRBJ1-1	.	TGTGCCAGCTCACCACAACGGGAAACTGAAGCTTTCTTT	CASSPQRETEAFF
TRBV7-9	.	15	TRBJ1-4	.	TGTGCCAGCAGCTTCCCGAACCCAACTAATGAAAAACTGTTTTTT	CASSFPNPTNEKLFF
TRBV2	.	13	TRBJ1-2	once	TGTGCCAGCGACCCTTCGGGGGTCGGTGGCTACACCTTC	CASDPSGVGGYTF
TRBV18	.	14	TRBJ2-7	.	TGTGCCAGCTCAGGCGGAGGGACTGCGGATGAGCAGTACTTC	CASSGGGTADEQYF
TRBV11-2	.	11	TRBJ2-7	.	TGTGCCAGCAGCTTCCTGAGGGAGCAGTACTTC	CASSFLREQYF
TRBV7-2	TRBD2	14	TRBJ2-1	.	TGTGCCAGCAGCCCGATCTTACTAGCGGGTGAGCAGTTCTTC	CASSPILLAGEQFF
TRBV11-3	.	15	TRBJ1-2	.	TGTGCCAGCAGCTTATCAGGTACGGCGATATGTGGCTACACCTTC	CASSLSGTAICGYTF
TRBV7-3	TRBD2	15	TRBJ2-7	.	TGTGCCAGCAGTAGGACTAGCGGGAGTCTGTACGAGCAGTACTTC	CASSRTSGSLYEQYF
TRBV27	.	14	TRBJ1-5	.	TGTGCCAGCAGGCACCGGGACGGCGGTCAGCCCCAGCATTTT	CASRHRDGGQPQHF
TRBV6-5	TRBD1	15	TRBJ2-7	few	TGTGCCAGCACCATGTCCGGGACAGGGGGATACGAGCAGTACTTC	CASTMSGTGGYEQYF
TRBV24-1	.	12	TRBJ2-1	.	TGTGCCGCCCGGGCGTCGACGAATGAGCAGTTCTTC	CAARASTNEQFF
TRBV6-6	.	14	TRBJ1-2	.	TGTGCCAGCAGTACCCTACAGGGAAACTATGGCTACACCTTC	CASSTLQGNYGYTF
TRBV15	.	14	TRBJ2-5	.	TGTGCCACCAGCAGAGGCCCCCAGGGGGAGACCCAGTACTTC	CATSRGPQGETQYF
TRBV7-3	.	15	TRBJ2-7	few	TGTGCCAGCAGCTTATCCAGCGGGTTGACCTACGAGCAGTACTTC	CASSLSSGLTYEQYF
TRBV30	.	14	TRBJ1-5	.	TGTGCCTGGACCCAGGGATACGGCAATCAGCCCCAGCATTTT	CAWTQGYGNQPQHF
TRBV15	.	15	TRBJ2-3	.	TGTGCCACCAGCAGCGACTCGCTTCACACAGATACGCAGTATTTT	CATSSDSLHTDTQYF